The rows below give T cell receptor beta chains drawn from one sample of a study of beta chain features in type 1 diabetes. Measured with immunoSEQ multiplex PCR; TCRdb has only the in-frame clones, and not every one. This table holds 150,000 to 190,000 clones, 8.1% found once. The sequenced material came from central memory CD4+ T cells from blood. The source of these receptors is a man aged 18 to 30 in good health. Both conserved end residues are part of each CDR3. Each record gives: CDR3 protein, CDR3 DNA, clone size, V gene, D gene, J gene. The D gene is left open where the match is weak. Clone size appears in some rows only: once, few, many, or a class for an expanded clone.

CATSGPGLGGDTQYF,TGTGCCACCAGCGGACCGGGCCTCGGGGGAGATACGCAGTATTTT,.,TRBV15,.,TRBJ2-3
CASSPTAGTGGRSNQPQHF,TGTGCCAGCAGTCCTACGGCCGGGACAGGGGGCAGAAGCAATCAGCCCCAGCATTTT,few,TRBV28,TRBD1,TRBJ1-5
CASSLDSGSSVAETQYF,TGTGCCAGCAGCTTAGATAGCGGGAGCTCTGTTGCAGAGACCCAGTACTTC,many,TRBV13,TRBD2,TRBJ2-5
CASSPPGVRGNTIYF,TGTGCCAGCAGCCCGCCGGGAGTGAGGGGAAACACCATATATTTT,.,TRBV7-9,.,TRBJ1-3
CASSLGSGGSSPYEQYF,TGTGCCAGCAGCTTAGGTTCGGGCGGGAGTTCCCCCTACGAGCAGTACTTC,.,TRBV7-2,TRBD2,TRBJ2-7
CASTTLSGVASEAFF,TGTGCCAGCACGACTCTCAGTGGAGTGGCTTCTGAAGCTTTCTTT,.,TRBV6-1,.,TRBJ1-1
CASIQGGMNTEAFF,TGTGCCAGCATCCAGGGTGGGATGAACACTGAAGCTTTCTTT,many,TRBV28,.,TRBJ1-1
CASSLQQGNTGELFF,TGTGCCAGCAGCTTACAACAGGGGAACACCGGGGAGCTGTTTTTT,few,TRBV7-2,.,TRBJ2-2
CACGLNTEAFF,TGTGCCTGTGGCTTGAACACTGAAGCTTTCTTT,many,TRBV30,.,TRBJ1-1
CASHLIGLAGLGQYF,TGTGCCAGCCACCTTATTGGACTAGCTGGGTTGGGGCAGTATTTT,.,TRBV2,TRBD2,TRBJ2-3
CASGLQETQYF,TGTGCCAGCGGACTACAAGAGACCCAGTACTTC,.,TRBV11-1,.,TRBJ2-5
CASGERGTGLRTEAFF,TGTGCCAGCGGGGAAAGGGGGACAGGGTTAAGAACTGAAGCTTTCTTT,.,TRBV2,TRBD1,TRBJ1-1
CAISDRTSGGFVF,TGTGCCATCAGTGACCGGACTAGCGGGGGGTTTGTCTTC,few,TRBV10-3,TRBD2,TRBJ2-1
CASSQVRAGVGEQYF,TGTGCCAGCAGCCAAGTGCGAGCGGGAGTTGGCGAGCAGTACTTC,.,TRBV4-2,TRBD2,TRBJ2-7
CASSAPWDTNSPLHF,TGTGCCAGCAGCGCTCCCTGGGACACTAATTCACCCCTCCACTTT,.,TRBV7-2,.,TRBJ1-6
CASSLAAGRGSPLHF,TGTGCCAGCAGCTTAGCGGCAGGGAGGGGGTCACCCCTCCACTTT,.,TRBV7-2,.,TRBJ1-6
CASSEIRNTEAFF,TGTGCCAGCAGTGAAATTAGGAACACTGAAGCTTTCTTT,many,TRBV2,.,TRBJ1-1
CASSLGSRQETQYF,TGTGCTAGCAGCTTAGGATCCAGACAAGAGACCCAGTACTTC,.,TRBV7-7,.,TRBJ2-5
CASTRRALVYEQYF,TGTGCCAGCACTCGGAGGGCCCTGGTGTACGAGCAGTACTTC,.,TRBV28,.,TRBJ2-7
CASSRDRPSTDTQYF,TGTGCCAGCTCACGGGACAGACCTAGCACAGATACGCAGTATTTT,.,TRBV18,TRBD1,TRBJ2-3
CASSLSGTGTDTQYF,TGCGCCAGCAGCTTGTCCGGGACAGGTACAGATACGCAGTATTTT,few,TRBV5-1,TRBD1,TRBJ2-3
CASSSGTGGLDSPLHF,TGTGCCAGCAGCTCCGGGACAGGGGGCTTGGATTCACCCCTCCACTTT,few,TRBV5-6,TRBD1,TRBJ1-6
CASIPSGTGGESGELFF,TGTGCCAGTATTCCCTCTGGGACAGGGGGCGAATCCGGGGAGCTGTTTTTT,.,TRBV19,TRBD1,TRBJ2-2
CASSPNKRGTYEQYF,TGTGCCAGCAGCCCCAACAAGCGGGGGACCTACGAGCAGTACTTC,many,TRBV7-9,TRBD2,TRBJ2-7
CASSPRDRVYEQYF,TGTGCCAGCAGCCCCCGGGACAGGGTCTACGAGCAGTACTTC,.,TRBV7-2,TRBD1,TRBJ2-7
CASTLPPGGSYNEQFF,TGTGCCAGCACCCTACCCCCCGGGGGCTCCTACAATGAGCAGTTCTTC,few,TRBV6-6,.,TRBJ2-1
CASSEGTSGLPHTQYF,TGCGCCAGCAGCGAAGGGACTAGCGGGCTTCCTCATACGCAGTATTTT,.,TRBV5-1,TRBD2,TRBJ2-3
CASSLQGRTEAFF,TGTGCCAGCAGCCTTCAGGGGCGGACTGAAGCTTTCTTT,few,TRBV7-2,.,TRBJ1-1
CSVEDDKRTGEQYF,TGCAGCGTTGAAGACGACAAGAGGACAGGGGAACAGTACTTC,.,TRBV29-1,TRBD1,TRBJ2-7
CASSQALVRGSYEQYF,TGTGCCAGCAGCCAAGCGCTTGTACGGGGGAGCTACGAGCAGTACTTC,few,TRBV4-2,.,TRBJ2-7
CASSSGQRSFTEKLFF,TGTGCCAGCAGCTCGGGACAGCGAAGTTTCACTGAAAAACTGTTTTTT,few,TRBV5-6,TRBD1,TRBJ1-4
CSVETGQKETQYF,TGCAGCGTAGAAACCGGACAAAAAGAGACCCAGTACTTC,few,TRBV29-1,.,TRBJ2-5
CASSEVTRGYGYTF,TGTGCCAGCAGTGAGGTAACACGGGGCTATGGCTACACCTTC,few,TRBV6-1,.,TRBJ1-2
CAWRDRVNQPQHF,TGTGCCTGGAGGGACAGGGTCAATCAGCCCCAGCATTTT,.,TRBV30,TRBD1,TRBJ1-5
CASSKRQGANTEAFF,TGTGCCAGCAGCAAAAGACAGGGGGCGAACACTGAAGCTTTCTTT,.,TRBV7-9,TRBD1,TRBJ1-1
CAWSRLGQGYNEQFF,TGTGCCTGGAGTCGCCTGGGACAGGGCTACAATGAGCAGTTCTTC,.,TRBV30,TRBD1,TRBJ2-1
CASSLGGQGDEKLFF,TGCGCCAGCAGCTTGGGGGGGCAGGGTGATGAAAAACTGTTTTTT,.,TRBV5-1,.,TRBJ1-4
CASSLVAGASYEQYF,TGTGCCAGCAGCTTAGTGGCAGGGGCTTCCTACGAGCAGTACTTC,.,TRBV7-9,.,TRBJ2-7
CAITRQGAEDGYTF,TGTGCCATCACTAGACAGGGGGCGGAAGATGGCTACACCTTC,.,TRBV10-3,TRBD1,TRBJ1-2
CAISESGTGVQETQYF,TGTGCCATCAGTGAGTCCGGGACAGGGGTGCAAGAGACCCAGTACTTC,few,TRBV10-3,TRBD1,TRBJ2-5
CASRSGTSGRASYNEQFF,TGTGCCAGCAGGTCCGGGACTAGCGGGAGGGCCTCCTACAATGAGCAGTTCTTC,.,TRBV5-4,TRBD2,TRBJ2-1
CATSRGKSLAGGFYNEQFF,TGTGCCACCAGCAGAGGAAAGAGCCTAGCGGGGGGTTTCTACAATGAGCAGTTCTTC,few,TRBV15,TRBD2,TRBJ2-1
CASDEGDNQPQHF,TGTGCCAGCGACGAAGGAGACAATCAGCCCCAGCATTTT,once,TRBV28,.,TRBJ1-5
CASSYPPAWGVYGYTF,TGTGCCAGCAGTTATCCCCCCGCGTGGGGCGTCTATGGCTACACCTTC,few,TRBV28,.,TRBJ1-2
CASSLGATSGTDTQYF,TGTGCCAGCAGCTTAGGCGCCACGTCCGGTACAGATACGCAGTATTTT,few,TRBV7-9,.,TRBJ2-3
CASSFSSGGQETQYF,TGCGCCAGCAGCTTTAGTTCAGGGGGCCAAGAGACCCAGTACTTC,few,TRBV5-1,TRBD1,TRBJ2-5
CASRRNAGGRGETQYF,TGTGCCAGCAGGCGGAACGCGGGGGGACGGGGGGAGACCCAGTACTTC,few,TRBV6-6,TRBD2,TRBJ2-5
CASSPDREAFF,TGTGCCAGCAGCCCTGACAGGGAAGCTTTCTTT,many,TRBV2,.,TRBJ1-1
CASSPSVQGQGAEQYF,TGTGCCAGCTCACCATCGGTACAGGGCCAAGGGGCCGAGCAGTACTTC,.,TRBV18,.,TRBJ2-7
CASSFGGSSYNEQFF,TGTGCCAGCAGCTTCGGGGGGAGCTCCTACAATGAGCAGTTCTTC,.,TRBV7-2,TRBD2,TRBJ2-1
CASSLLAVGGQETQYF,TGTGCCAGCAGCCTCCTCGCCGTGGGAGGGCAAGAGACCCAGTACTTC,.,TRBV14,TRBD2,TRBJ2-5
CASSYTINRVGGELFF,TGTGCCAGCAGTTACACGATCAACAGGGTTGGCGGGGAGCTGTTTTTT,few,TRBV6-6,.,TRBJ2-2
CASSRDWNNYGYTF,TGTGCCAGCAGCCGGGACTGGAATAACTATGGCTACACCTTC,many,TRBV5-6,.,TRBJ1-2
CASSPSGQLKETQYF,TGTGCCAGCAGCCCTTCGGGACAGCTGAAAGAGACCCAGTACTTC,few,TRBV9,TRBD1,TRBJ2-5
CASSPVAGNTGELFF,TGTGCCAGCTCACCTGTAGCGGGGAACACCGGGGAGCTGTTTTTT,.,TRBV18,TRBD2,TRBJ2-2